This is a list of T cell receptor beta chains from one sample in a study of cytomegalovirus exposure and HLA in healthy donors. Data came from immunoSEQ multiplex PCR; TCRdb stores just in-frame clones and leaves some out. Among some 93,000 clones listed, under 85% were seen once. Sequencing input: PBMCs. The receptors were gathered from a woman aged 40 to 49 in good health and CMV-seronegative. CDR3s include the opening cysteine and the closing phenylalanine or tryptophan. Each record gives: V gene, J gene, CDR3 protein.

V gene: TRBV11-2
J gene: TRBJ2-5
CDR3 protein: CASSLLRQETQYF

V gene: TRBV10-3
J gene: TRBJ2-5
CDR3 protein: CAISESTGGKETQYF

V gene: TRBV9
J gene: TRBJ2-1
CDR3 protein: CASSVGLQSYNEQFF

V gene: TRBV6-4
J gene: TRBJ1-2
CDR3 protein: CASSRTAFNYGYTF

V gene: TRBV23-1
J gene: TRBJ2-3
CDR3 protein: CASSLGLSTDTQYF

V gene: TRBV19
J gene: TRBJ1-5
CDR3 protein: CASSIAGRVGQPQHF

V gene: TRBV7-9
J gene: TRBJ1-5
CDR3 protein: CASSGEGNQPQHF

V gene: TRBV19
J gene: TRBJ2-7
CDR3 protein: CASSKGTSRYEQYF

V gene: TRBV5-8
J gene: TRBJ2-3
CDR3 protein: CASSLGRVVGTDTQYF

V gene: TRBV18
J gene: TRBJ2-7
CDR3 protein: CASSPNRAGEQYF

V gene: TRBV28
J gene: TRBJ1-5
CDR3 protein: CASSPPGSGGNQPQHF

V gene: TRBV7-9
J gene: TRBJ1-1
CDR3 protein: CASRQSRGALVTEAFF

V gene: TRBV9
J gene: TRBJ2-3
CDR3 protein: CASSESTVTGNPSTDTQYF

V gene: TRBV14
J gene: TRBJ2-5
CDR3 protein: CASSVIAGEETQYF

V gene: TRBV5-6
J gene: TRBJ2-1
CDR3 protein: CASSLGLAGYGSYNEQFF

V gene: TRBV7-6
J gene: TRBJ2-7
CDR3 protein: CASSLRTGYEQCF

V gene: TRBV5-6
J gene: TRBJ1-5
CDR3 protein: CASSSRTGRYGNQPQHF

V gene: TRBV6-5
J gene: TRBJ2-3
CDR3 protein: CASSYSFLAAGDTQYF

V gene: TRBV9
J gene: TRBJ1-2
CDR3 protein: CASSVDLGTAYGYTF

V gene: TRBV6-5
J gene: TRBJ1-2
CDR3 protein: CASSYWAQGYTF

V gene: TRBV6-6
J gene: TRBJ2-7
CDR3 protein: CASSLDRGEQYF

V gene: TRBV11-2
J gene: TRBJ2-3
CDR3 protein: CASSLERGLTDTQYF

V gene: TRBV18
J gene: TRBJ2-2
CDR3 protein: CASSITSGRKTGELFF

V gene: TRBV5-4
J gene: TRBJ2-7
CDR3 protein: CASSPRLSGRASEQYF

V gene: TRBV5-8
J gene: TRBJ2-4
CDR3 protein: CASSSPENIQYF

V gene: TRBV7-8
J gene: TRBJ2-5
CDR3 protein: CASSLRLAGEIETQYF

V gene: TRBV7-2
J gene: TRBJ2-3
CDR3 protein: CASSLSTSGILDTQYF

V gene: TRBV10-3
J gene: TRBJ2-7
CDR3 protein: CAISGTSGRSSYEQYF

V gene: TRBV5-4
J gene: TRBJ1-4
CDR3 protein: CASSTGDRPNEKLFF

V gene: TRBV6-1
J gene: TRBJ2-2
CDR3 protein: CASSEGGGPNTGELFF

V gene: TRBV15
J gene: TRBJ2-5
CDR3 protein: CATSSRGQRVQETQYF

V gene: TRBV28
J gene: TRBJ1-2
CDR3 protein: CASSLEGSRAYGYTF

V gene: TRBV9
J gene: TRBJ2-7
CDR3 protein: CASSRQGWYEQYF

V gene: TRBV19
J gene: TRBJ1-5
CDR3 protein: CASSPQGGYQPQHF

V gene: TRBV30
J gene: TRBJ1-2
CDR3 protein: CAWRDKANYGYTF

V gene: TRBV28
J gene: TRBJ1-5
CDR3 protein: CASSLSEGQGGQPQHF

V gene: TRBV9
J gene: TRBJ2-5
CDR3 protein: CASSVGSPGTQYF

V gene: TRBV28
J gene: TRBJ1-5
CDR3 protein: CASSWPASYNQPQHF

V gene: TRBV27
J gene: TRBJ2-7
CDR3 protein: CASSHPQRVAYEQYF

V gene: TRBV5-6
J gene: TRBJ1-5
CDR3 protein: CASSYGGDQPQHF